These 5 T cell receptor beta chains share one sample of origin, sequenced in a study of T cells in Graves' hyperthyroidism and ophthalmopathy (dated by TCRdb to 2018 to 2020). Receptors were amplified or captured by multiplex PCR. Reads for this sample came from an Illumina HiSeq 2000. TCR beta CDR3 regions were amplified from RNA transcripts. A first-round RT-PCR of the TCR CDR3 used the HTBI primer set with the Qiagen OneStep RT-PCR kit. Starting from the raw public reads, TCRdb applied fastp trimming at Q25, assembled clones with MiXCR and retained in-frame beta chains. When rows share a CDR3 protein, they turn into one entry using the most common DNA and genes. The sample table lists about 250,000 distinct CDR3 sequences, around 20% of them with a count of one. Approximately 60% of the sample rests with the top ten. Sequences were obtained from blood. The receptors shown here come from a man aged 25-45 years with Graves' ophthalmopathy.

This clonotype has only a few counts. The chain is built from TRBV4-1 and TRBJ1-1; D call uncertain. V was clipped by 4 bases and J by 4 bases, with 22 bases between them. The length of the CDR3 is 17 residues. Germline V gives CDR1 MGHRA, CDR2 YSYEKL. CDR3 region: CASSRRTAATGSTEAFF. The CDR3 bases are TGCGCCAGCAGCCGGAGAACGGCGGCGACCGGTAGCACTGAAGCTTTCTTT.

V and J are TRBV7-2 and TRBJ2-7, with 8 bases that match TRBD1. V lost 2 bases to trimming and J lost 4 bases; unmatched junction nucleotides: 7. CDR1 is SGHTA, CDR2 FQGNSA, per germline. The CDR3 loop spans 15 amino acids. The CDR3 nucleotides are TGTGCCAGCAGCTTACAGGGTCAGGGGGCTTACGAGCAGTACTTC. Protein sequence: CASSLQGQGAYEQYF.

This clonotype was seen a few times. This chain uses TRBV6-1 with TRBJ1-5; D remains unclear. Trimming took 4 bases from V and 2 from J, leaving 6 bases between them. Germline loops: CDR1 MNHNS, CDR2 SASEGT. The CDR3 loop spans 13 amino acids. The chain's CDR3 is CASSGTGNQPQHF. The CDR3 DNA is TGTGCCAGCAGTGGAACCGGCAATCAGCCCCAGCATTTT.

In its sample, this clonotype was seen a few times. The chain joins TRBV7-3 to TRBJ2-5; D tentatively fits TRBD1 or TRBD2 (6 bases each). With 2 bases removed from V and 5 bases from J, the gap between germline ends came to 9 bases. From germline, CDR1 is SGHTA and CDR2 FQGTGA. The CDR3 extends over 13 amino acids. CDR3 in amino acids: CASSLLGGETQYF. The CDR3 DNA follows: TGTGCCAGCAGCTTACTCGGGGGCGAGACCCAGTACTTC.

The J gene is TRBJ1-2, the V gene TRBV14; D not certain. Germline V gene sequence: CDR1 SGHDN, CDR2 FVKESK. The CDR3 runs to 14 residues. V lost 4 bases and J lost 4, with 13 bases in between. CDR3 nucleotide sequence: TGTGCCAGCAGCCCCAGCCTGGGTCCCTATGGCTACACCTTC. This encodes CASSPSLGPYGYTF.